What follows describes a single T cell receptor beta chain. The sample originates from a study of blood T cell repertoires in COVID-19. Study context: From the United States, Italy and Spain came samples of acute and convalescent COVID-19. Nucleic acid was either cDNA or gDNA, and it came from T cells, B-cell-depleted T cells, or PBMCs.

Source study methods: Amplification with reference gene primers provided the estimates of nucleated cell counts. Clones were read by immunoSEQ multiplex PCR, and TCRdb kept only the in-frame ones, dropping some. That table is the source of V, J and clone size, and D and trimming were worked out from the DNA. The sample contains about 120,000 clones, approximately 90% of which appear only once. V dropped 1 base and J dropped 9 bases, with 14 bases sitting between them. Germline V gene lookup returns CDR1 SGHKS and CDR2 YYEKEE (reference sequence). The CDR3 length is 15 residues. Material: peripheral blood. The J gene is TRBJ1-6, the V gene TRBV5-5; no clear D gene. This clonotype was sampled from a human donor with active COVID-19. The donor label of this sample is uncertain. The DNA for the CDR3 is TGTGCCAGCAGCTTGTATACAGTGCTTAGTTCACCCCTCCACTTT. It is translated as CASSLYTVLSSPLHF.